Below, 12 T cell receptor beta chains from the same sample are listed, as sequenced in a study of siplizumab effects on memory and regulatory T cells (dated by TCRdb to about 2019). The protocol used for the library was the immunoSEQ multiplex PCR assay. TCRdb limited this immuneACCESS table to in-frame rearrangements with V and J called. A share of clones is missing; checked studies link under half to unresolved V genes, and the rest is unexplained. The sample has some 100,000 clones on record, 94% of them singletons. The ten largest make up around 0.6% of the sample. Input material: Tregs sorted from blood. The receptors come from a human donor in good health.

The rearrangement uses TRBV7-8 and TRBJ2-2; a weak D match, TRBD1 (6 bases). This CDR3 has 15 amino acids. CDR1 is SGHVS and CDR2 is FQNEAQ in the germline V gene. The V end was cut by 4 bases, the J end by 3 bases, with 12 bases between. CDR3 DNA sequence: TGTGCCAGCAGCTCCAGGGGATACGACACCGGGGAGCTGTTTTTT. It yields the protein CASSSRGYDTGELFF.

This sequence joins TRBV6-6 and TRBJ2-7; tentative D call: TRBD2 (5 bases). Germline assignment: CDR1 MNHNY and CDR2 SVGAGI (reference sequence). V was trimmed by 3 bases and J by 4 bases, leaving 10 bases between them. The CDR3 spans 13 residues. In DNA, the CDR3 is TGTGCCAGCAGTTATTACCGGACTTACGAGCAGTACTTC. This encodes CASSYYRTYEQYF.

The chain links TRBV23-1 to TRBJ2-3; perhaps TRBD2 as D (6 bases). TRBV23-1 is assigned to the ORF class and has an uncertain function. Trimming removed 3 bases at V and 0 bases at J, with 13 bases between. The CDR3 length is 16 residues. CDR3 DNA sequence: TGCGCCAGCAGTCAGGGACTGAGCGGGAGCACAGATACGCAGTATTTT. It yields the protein CASSQGLSGSTDTQYF.

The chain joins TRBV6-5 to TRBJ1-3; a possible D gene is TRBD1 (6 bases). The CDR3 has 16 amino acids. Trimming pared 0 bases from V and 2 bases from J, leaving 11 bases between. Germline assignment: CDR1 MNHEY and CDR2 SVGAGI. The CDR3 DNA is TGTGCCAGCAGTTACTCATCGGGGGCAACTGGAAACACCATATATTTT. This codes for CASSYSSGATGNTIYF.

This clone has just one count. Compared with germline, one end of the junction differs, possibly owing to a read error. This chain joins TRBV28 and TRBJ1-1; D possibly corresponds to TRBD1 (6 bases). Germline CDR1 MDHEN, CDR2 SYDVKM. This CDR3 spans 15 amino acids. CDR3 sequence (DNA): TGTGCCAGCAGCTCCTGGGGGGGGGCCCGGACTGAAGTTTTCTTT. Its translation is CASSSWGGARTEVFF.

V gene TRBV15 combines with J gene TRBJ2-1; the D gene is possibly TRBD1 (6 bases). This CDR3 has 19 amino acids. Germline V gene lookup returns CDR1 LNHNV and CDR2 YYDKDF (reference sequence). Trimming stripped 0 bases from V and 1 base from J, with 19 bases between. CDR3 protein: CATSRDRINRVSSYNEQFF. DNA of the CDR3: TGTGCCACCAGCAGAGATAGGATCAACAGGGTGAGTTCCTACAATGAGCAGTTCTTC.

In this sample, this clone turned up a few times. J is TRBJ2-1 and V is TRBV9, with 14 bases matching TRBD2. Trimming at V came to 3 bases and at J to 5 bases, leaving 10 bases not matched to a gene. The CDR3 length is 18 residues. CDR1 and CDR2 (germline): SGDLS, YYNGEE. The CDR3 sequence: CASSAWERLAGGNNEQFF. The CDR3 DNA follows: TGTGCCAGCAGCGCCTGGGAAAGACTAGCGGGGGGGAACAATGAGCAGTTCTTC.

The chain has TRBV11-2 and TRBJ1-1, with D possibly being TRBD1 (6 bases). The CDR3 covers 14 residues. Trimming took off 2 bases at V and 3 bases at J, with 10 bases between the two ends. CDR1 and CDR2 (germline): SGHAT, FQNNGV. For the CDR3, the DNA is TGTGCCAGCAGCTTATATTCAGGGGACACTGAAGCTTTCTTT. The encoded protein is CASSLYSGDTEAFF.

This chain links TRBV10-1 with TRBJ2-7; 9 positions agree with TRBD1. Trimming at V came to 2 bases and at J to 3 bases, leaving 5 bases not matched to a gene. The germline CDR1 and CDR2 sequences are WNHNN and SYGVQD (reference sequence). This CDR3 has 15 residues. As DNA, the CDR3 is TGCGCCAGCAGTGAGGTAGGGACAGGGATCTACGAGCAGTACTTC. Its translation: CASSEVGTGIYEQYF.

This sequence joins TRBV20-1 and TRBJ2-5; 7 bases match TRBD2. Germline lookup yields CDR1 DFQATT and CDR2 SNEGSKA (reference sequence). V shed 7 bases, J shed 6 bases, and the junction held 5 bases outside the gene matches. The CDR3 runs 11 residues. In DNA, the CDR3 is TGCAGTGTAACGCGGGGGAAGACCCAGTACTTC. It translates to CSVTRGKTQYF.

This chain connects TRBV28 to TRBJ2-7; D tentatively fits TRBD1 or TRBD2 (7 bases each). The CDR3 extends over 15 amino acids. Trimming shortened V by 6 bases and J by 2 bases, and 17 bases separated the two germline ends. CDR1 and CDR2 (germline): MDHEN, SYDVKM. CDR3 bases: TGTGCCAGCAGCCCAGGGGGGGCGGACACCTACGAGCAGTACTTC. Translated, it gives CASSPGGADTYEQYF.

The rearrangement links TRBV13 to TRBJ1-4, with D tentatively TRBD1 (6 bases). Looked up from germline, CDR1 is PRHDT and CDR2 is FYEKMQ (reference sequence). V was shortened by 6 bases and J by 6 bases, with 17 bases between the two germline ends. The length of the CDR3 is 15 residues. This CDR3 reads CASRFHRDRDEKLFF. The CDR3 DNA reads TGTGCCAGCAGATTCCACAGGGATCGTGATGAAAAACTGTTTTTT.